Below, 27 T cell receptor beta chains from the same sample are listed, as sequenced in a study of T cell repertoires in cytomegalovirus infection. Via MiXCR, TCRdb re-called the reads, giving one row per CDR3 protein. The data hold 150,000 to 180,000 distinct CDR3 sequences, with 20% to 25% observed a single time. Sample: PBMCs. All receptors come from a human donor in good health (CMV status not recorded). Some clones in this sample may be carry-over from other donors' samples.

The chain employs TRBV29-1 and TRBJ1-1; tentative D call: TRBD1 (5 bases). The germline gives CDR1 SQVTM, CDR2 ANQGSEA. The CDR3 covers 13 residues. The CDR3 DNA reads as TGCAGAGCACGGGACGGTAGAGACACTGAAGCTTTCTTT. Translating gives CRARDGRDTEAFF.

For this clonotype: One end of the junction fails to match germline, which may point to a read error. J is TRBJ2-7 and V is TRBV4-1; D not resolved. This CDR3 comprises 18 residues. Germline CDR1 reads MGHRA; CDR2 reads YSYEKL. The CDR3 reads CASSHDVPASGSSYEEYF. The CDR3 DNA sequence: TGCGCCAGCAGCCATGATGTCCCAGCTAGTGGTAGCTCCTACGAGGAGTACTTC.

J is TRBJ2-7 and V is TRBV28; tentatively, D is TRBD1 (5 bases). The CDR3 runs 13 residues. CDR1 and CDR2 from the germline V gene are MDHEN and SYDVKM. V lost 2 bases, J lost 6 bases, and 11 bases lay in between. The CDR3 DNA sequence: TGTGCCAGCAGTTTAGACGGCAGGGCCGAGCAGTACTTC. This translates into CASSLDGRAEQYF. The full variable domain, with the rest looked up from reference TRBV28 and TRBJ2-7, is DVKVTQSSRYLVKRTGEKVFLECVQDMDHENMFWYRQDPGLGLRLIYFSYDVKMKEKGDIPEGYSVSREKKERFSLILESASTNQTSMYLCASSLDGRAEQYFGPGTRLTVT.

A word on this clonotype: This may be a read error: a much more frequent sequence differs by one nucleotide. J is TRBJ2-7 and V is TRBV6-2 or TRBV6-3; 9 bases line up with TRBD2. CDR1 is MNHEY, CDR2 SVGEGT, per germline. The CDR3 loop spans 16 amino acids. The CDR3, as DNA: TGTGACAGCAAATTTAGCGGGAGCGCCATCTCCTACGAGCAGTACTTC. This encodes CDSKFSGSAISYEQYF.

The chain employs TRBV5-1 and TRBJ1-2, with D perhaps matching TRBD1 (5 bases). Per germline, CDR1 SGHRS and CDR2 YFSETQ. V lost 0 bases to trimming and J lost 4 bases, with 16 bases between them. The CDR3 is made up of 16 amino acids. CDR3 in amino acids: CASSLEPHRGIYGYTF. CDR3 DNA sequence: TGCGCCAGCAGCTTGGAGCCCCACCGGGGGATCTATGGCTACACCTTC. The full variable domain, with the rest looked up from reference TRBV5-1 and TRBJ1-2, is KAGVTQTPRYLIKTRGQQVTLSCSPISGHRSVSWYQQTPGQGLQFLFEYFSETQRNKGNFPGRFSGRQFSNSRSEMNVSTLELGDSALYLCASSLEPHRGIYGYTFGSGTRLTVV.

Relative to its sample, this clonotype is medium-sized. V is TRBV5-1 and J is TRBJ2-6; 11 nucleotides line up with TRBD1. V shed 2 bases and J 4 bases; nucleotides not matched to a gene: 11. This CDR3 spans 19 amino acids. Germline values: CDR1 SGHRS, CDR2 YFSETQ. The CDR3 coding sequence is TGCGCCAGCAGCTTCGGACTGGACAGGGGGCTATCCGGGGCCAACGTCCTGACTTTC. Translation gives CASSFGLDRGLSGANVLTF.

The chain links TRBV4-1 to TRBJ2-7; possibly TRBD2 for D (6 bases). V was cut by 3 bases and J by 3 bases, with 9 bases left in between. This CDR3 is 13 amino acids long. Germline V gene lookup returns CDR1 MGHRA and CDR2 YSYEKL. The chain's CDR3 is CASSQPTSYEQYF. DNA of the CDR3: TGCGCCAGCAGCCAGCCGACTAGCTACGAGCAGTACTTC.

This clonotype has a handful of counts. The chain recombines TRBV7-2 with TRBJ2-7; 10 bases agree with TRBD2. Looked up from germline, CDR1 is SGHTA and CDR2 is FQGNSA. The CDR3 is made up of 15 amino acids. V was clipped by 4 bases and J by 6 bases; unmatched bases: 9. Written as DNA, the CDR3 is TGTGCCAGCAGCTCTTCAGCGGGAGGGGGAAGCGAGCAGTACTTC. Amino acid sequence: CASSSSAGGGSEQYF.

The V gene is TRBV7-2, the J gene TRBJ1-1, with 7 bases fitting TRBD1. CDR1 SGHTA and CDR2 FQGNSA come from the germline V gene. Losses at the gene ends were 5 bases for V and 8 bases for J; bases not matched to a gene: 8. This CDR3 region has 13 residues. CDR3 protein: CASSNRDSKEAFF. Written as DNA, the CDR3 is TGTGCCAGCAGCAACCGGGACAGTAAGGAAGCTTTCTTT.

This clonotype was counted a few times. This sequence joins TRBV28 and TRBJ2-3, with TRBD2 as a possible D gene (6 bases). The CDR3 is made up of 18 amino acids. Trimming left V 3 bases short and J 2 bases short, with 21 bases between. The V gene's germline CDR1 is MDHEN and CDR2 SYDVKM. The CDR3 is CASSFPGQGLQYTDTQYF. In DNA form, the CDR3 reads TGTGCCAGCAGTTTCCCCGGGCAGGGACTTCAGTACACAGATACGCAGTATTTT. The full variable domain, with the rest looked up from reference TRBV28 and TRBJ2-3, is DVKVTQSSRYLVKRTGEKVFLECVQDMDHENMFWYRQDPGLGLRLIYFSYDVKMKEKGDIPEGYSVSREKKERFSLILESASTNQTSMYLCASSFPGQGLQYTDTQYFGPGTRLTVL.

This clonotype came up a few times. The V and J genes are TRBV19 and TRBJ2-1; D perhaps matches TRBD1 (6 bases). Trimming shortened V by 1 base and J by 2 bases, and 12 bases separated the two germline ends. From germline, CDR1 is LNHDA and CDR2 SQIVND (reference sequence). The CDR3 totals 16 residues. CDR3 DNA: TGTGCCAGTAGTATAGCAGGACAGATTCCCTACAATGAGCAGTTCTTC. Encoded protein: CASSIAGQIPYNEQFF.

V gene TRBV12-3 or TRBV12-4 combines with J gene TRBJ2-2; no reliable D call. V was shortened by 7 bases and J by 3 bases, with 6 bases between the two germline ends. CDR3 length: 12 residues. The CDR3 protein is CASNGDTGELFF. CDR3 nucleotide sequence: TGTGCCAGCAATGGGGACACCGGGGAGCTGTTTTTT.

This chain connects TRBV28 to TRBJ2-2; 11 positions agree with TRBD2. The CDR3 contains 21 residues. V was pared by 5 bases and J by 2 bases, with 19 bases of the junction left unmatched. The germline gives CDR1 MDHEN, CDR2 SYDVKM. The CDR3 sequence: CASSPRLGSGTSGSNTGELFF. The CDR3, as DNA: TGTGCCAGCAGTCCCAGGCTGGGCTCCGGGACTAGCGGATCAAACACCGGGGAGCTGTTTTTT.

This clonotype has more than one count but fewer than ten. The chain links TRBV11-2 to TRBJ2-7; 9 nucleotides agree with TRBD2. V dropped 5 bases and J dropped 1; count of bases not matched to a gene: 12. CDR1 and CDR2 (germline): SGHAT, FQNNGV. The length of the CDR3 is 17 residues. Here the CDR3 reads CASSLGLLAGQSYEQYF. In nucleotides, the CDR3 is TGTGCCAGCAGCCTAGGGTTACTAGCGGGCCAATCCTACGAGCAGTACTTC.

This clonotype has just a few counts. Written as DNA, the CDR3 is TGTGCCAGCAGCCCAGGCCAAGATACGCAGTATTTT. As protein: CASSPGQDTQYF. This sequence joins TRBV9 and TRBJ2-3; D not certain. With 4 bases removed from V and 5 bases from J, the gap between germline ends came to 8 bases. Looked up from germline, CDR1 is SGDLS and CDR2 is YYNGEE. The CDR3 sequence is 12 residues long.

Many counts were recorded for this clonotype. The chain has TRBV19 and TRBJ2-2; TRBD2 might be the D (5 bases). The germline gives CDR1 LNHDA, CDR2 SQIVND (reference sequence). Trimming removed 10 bases from V and 7 bases from J, with 13 bases in between. The CDR3 is 12 residues long. CDR3 DNA sequence: TGTGCCACTTTGAGGGCGAGCGGGGAGCTGTTTTTT. Translating it yields CATLRASGELFF.

This clonotype was picked up one time. Being one base from a much bigger clone, this may be a read error. The chain employs TRBV14 and TRBJ2-1; D perhaps matches TRBD1 (5 bases). This CDR3 has 16 amino acids. CDR1 is SGHDN and CDR2 is FVKESK in the germline V gene. V shed 1 base and J shed 3 bases, with 13 bases lying between them. CDR3 DNA sequence: TGTGCCAGCAGCCAAGTAACGGACATTTACTACAATGAGCAGTTCTTC. Translated: CASSQVTDIYYNEQFF.

The rearrangement joins TRBV6-2 or TRBV6-3 to TRBJ1-1, with 7 bases matching TRBD1. Germline lookup yields CDR1 MNHEY and CDR2 SVGEGT. There are 16 residues in the CDR3. Trimming at V came to 6 bases and at J to 4 bases, leaving 14 bases not matched to a gene. CDR3 coding DNA: TGTGCCAGCAGCAAAAATGGGCCCGCAGGGGGCACTGAAGCTTTCTTT. Translation: CASSKNGPAGGTEAFF.

The chain has TRBV6-5 and TRBJ2-1; no reliable D call. CDR3 length: 14 residues. The germline V and J ends were trimmed by 6 bases and 3 bases, with 12 bases remaining between them. Germline CDR1 MNHEY, CDR2 SVGAGI. The CDR3 nucleotides read TGTGCCAGCAGCCCCAATGGAGACTACAATGAGCAGTTCTTC. The encoded protein is CASSPNGDYNEQFF.

The sample holds many counts of this clonotype. The chain joins TRBV7-8 to TRBJ1-6; maybe TRBD1 (6 bases). Trimming took off 2 bases at V and 10 bases at J, with 15 bases between the two ends. CDR3 length: 15 amino acids. In germline, CDR1 is SGHVS, CDR2 FQNEAQ. CDR3 loop: CASSLLEQGGSPLHF. The DNA for the CDR3 is TGTGCCAGCAGCTTATTGGAACAGGGAGGCTCACCCCTCCACTTT. Complete variable domain (other parts from reference TRBV7-8 and TRBJ1-6): GAGVSQSPRYKVAKRGQDVALRCDPISGHVSLFWYQQALGQGPEFLTYFQNEAQLDKSGLPSDRFFAERPEGSVSTLKIQRTQQEDSAVYLCASSLLEQGGSPLHFGNGTRLTVT.

DNA of the CDR3: TGTGCCAGCAGTCCCAAACGAGGGCCGGGGACCGGGGAGCTGTTTTTT. Its protein product is CASSPKRGPGTGELFF. The rearrangement links TRBV28 to TRBJ2-2; TRBD2 is a possible D gene (5 bases). There are 16 residues in the CDR3. The germline gives CDR1 MDHEN, CDR2 SYDVKM. Trimming stripped 5 bases from V and 5 bases from J, with 18 bases between. Combining the CDR3 with reference TRBV28 and TRBJ2-2 gives the whole variable domain DVKVTQSSRYLVKRTGEKVFLECVQDMDHENMFWYRQDPGLGLRLIYFSYDVKMKEKGDIPEGYSVSREKKERFSLILESASTNQTSMYLCASSPKRGPGTGELFFGEGSRLTVL.

This clonotype was recorded a few times. The rearrangement uses TRBV7-6 and TRBJ2-7, with D possibly being TRBD1 or TRBD2 (6 bases each). CDR1 is SGHVS and CDR2 is FNYEAQ in the germline V gene. V was shortened by 0 bases and J by 3 bases, with 12 bases between the two germline ends. The CDR3 has 15 amino acids. DNA for the CDR3: TGTGCCAGCAGCTTAGCGAGGGGGGTTCACTACGAGCAGTACTTC. This encodes CASSLARGVHYEQYF.

V is TRBV7-9 and J is TRBJ2-6; D assignment may be TRBD1 or TRBD2 (6 bases each). Per the germline V gene, CDR1 is SEHNR and CDR2 is FQNEAQ (reference sequence). The CDR3 length is 15 residues. With 3 bases removed from V and 5 bases from J, the gap between germline ends came to 11 bases. CDR3 amino acids: CASSLEGTWANVLTF. The CDR3 DNA reads TGTGCCAGCAGCTTGGAGGGGACATGGGCCAACGTCCTGACTTTC.

The table lists this clonotype with a few counts. The chain combines TRBV6-5 with TRBJ2-2, with a weak D call TRBD1 (5 bases). CDR3 length equals 14 residues. The V gene lost 6 bases and the J gene lost 4 bases, with 12 bases spanning the gap. CDR1 is MNHEY, CDR2 SVGAGI, per germline. CDR3 coding DNA: TGTGCCAGCAGGGTTACAGGCGTCACCGGGGAGCTGTTTTTT. It translates to CASRVTGVTGELFF.

The chain carries TRBV9 and TRBJ2-1, with no clear D. Trimming stripped 0 bases from V and 6 bases from J, with 16 bases between. This CDR3 spans 16 amino acids. Per germline, CDR1 SGDLS and CDR2 YYNGEE. The CDR3 region is CASSVEDTVDRNEQFF. In DNA, the CDR3 is TGTGCCAGCAGCGTAGAGGATACCGTTGATCGCAATGAGCAGTTCTTC.

This clonotype was recorded at least ten times. The genes are TRBV12-3 or TRBV12-4 and TRBJ2-5; 7 bases fit TRBD1. This CDR3 has 13 residues. J lost 1 base, V lost 7 bases, and 3 bases had no gene match. The DNA of the CDR3 is TGTGCCAGCAACCGGGACAGCCAAGAGACCCAGTACTTC. Residues: CASNRDSQETQYF.

This clonotype turned up a few times. The chain has TRBV7-9 and TRBJ2-7; a possible D gene is TRBD1 (6 bases). Between the trimmed V and J ends, which lost 5 bases and 2 bases, there was a span of 16 bases. The CDR3 extends over 15 amino acids. Germline values: CDR1 SEHNR, CDR2 FQNEAQ (reference sequence). In nucleotides, the CDR3 is TGTGCCAGCAGCATCCTCGGGGACACCACCTACGAGCAGTACTTC. The encoded protein is CASSILGDTTYEQYF.